This TCR beta chain was captured in a study of T cells in localized non-small cell lung cancer. General study findings and limits: When the top 100 tumor clones were examined, a median approximately 59 of them also appeared in the adjacent lung, which was paired and uninvolved.

The assay was immunoSEQ multiplex PCR, and TCRdb's table has in-frame clones only and misses some. The sample holds some 72,000 clones, 84% seen once. V lost 4 bases to trimming and J lost 8 bases; unmatched junction nucleotides: 8. The CDR3 extends over 15 amino acids. Germline-derived CDR1 and CDR2 are SNHLY and FYNNEI. Points on this clone: Antigen: not known.

Specimen: peripheral blood, collected before any cancer treatment. This TCR was recovered from a man aged 35-75 years with stage I lung adenocarcinoma. V and J are TRBV2 and TRBJ2-2; 9 bases match TRBD2. In DNA form, the CDR3 reads TGTGCCAGCAGTGTAGATAGCGGGAGTCGGGGGGAGCTGTTTTTT. Its translation is CASSVDSGSRGELFF.